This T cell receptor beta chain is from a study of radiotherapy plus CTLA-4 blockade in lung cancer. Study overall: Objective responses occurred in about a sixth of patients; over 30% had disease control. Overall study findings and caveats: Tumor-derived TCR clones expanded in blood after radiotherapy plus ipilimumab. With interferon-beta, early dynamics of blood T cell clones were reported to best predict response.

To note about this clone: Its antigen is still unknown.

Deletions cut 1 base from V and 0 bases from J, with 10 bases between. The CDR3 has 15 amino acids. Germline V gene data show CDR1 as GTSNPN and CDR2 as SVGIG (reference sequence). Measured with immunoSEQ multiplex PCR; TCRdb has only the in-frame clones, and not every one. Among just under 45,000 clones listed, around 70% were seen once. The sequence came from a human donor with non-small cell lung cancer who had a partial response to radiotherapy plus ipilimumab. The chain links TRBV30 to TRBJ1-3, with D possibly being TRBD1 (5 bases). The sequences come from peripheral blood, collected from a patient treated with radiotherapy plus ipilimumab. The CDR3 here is CAWSADSGSGNTIYF. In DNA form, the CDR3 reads TGTGCCTGGAGTGCAGACAGTGGCTCTGGAAACACCATATATTTT.